This TCR beta chain comes out of a study of cytomegalovirus exposure and HLA in healthy donors. Trimming left V 1 base short and J 4 bases short, with 9 bases between. The CDR3 covers 14 residues. The germline V gene encodes CDR1 SEHNR and CDR2 FQNEAQ (reference sequence). The PCR ran on 60 Vbeta and 13 Jbeta primers. This table comes from immunoSEQ multiplex PCR, and its TCRdb copy is limited to in-frame clones, with some not included. The table includes about 200,000 clones, roughly 80% detected once. Sequencing was performed on PBMCs. This clonotype was sampled from a male donor in good health and CMV-seronegative. V is TRBV7-9 and J is TRBJ2-3; D not certain. This CDR3 reads CASSLVLDPDTQYF. DNA for the CDR3: TGTGCCAGCAGCTTAGTTCTAGATCCAGATACGCAGTATTTT.